These 5 T cell receptor beta chains originate from one sample sequenced in a study of regulatory T cells in long-lasting Graves disease. With iRepertoire HTBI primers and Arm-PCR of CDR3 regions, TCR beta libraries were built. One entry per CDR3 protein, called by TCRdb with MiXCR from the multiplex PCR reads. The repertoire includes about 660,000 distinct CDR3 sequences, about 32% of them detected once, and 40% to 50% sits in the top ten. This sample's time point: persistent/refractory GD, antithyroid drugs over 5 years with positive TRAb. Following extraction of RNA from PBMCs, that RNA was used to make the TCR library. The specimen was peripheral blood mononuclear cells (PBMCs), collected when the disease was refractory, from a patient treated with antithyroid drugs. The receptors come from a female donor with Graves disease.

V gene TRBV29-1 combines with J gene TRBJ2-5; TRBD1 is a possible D gene (5 bases). V was shortened by 1 base and J by 0 bases, with 12 bases between the two germline ends. The CDR3 covers 15 residues. CDR1 is SQVTM and CDR2 is ANQGSEA in the germline V gene. CDR3 sequence: CSVEVTGGNQETQYF. CDR3 nucleotide sequence: TGCAGCGTTGAAGTAACAGGCGGTAACCAAGAGACCCAGTACTTC.

The V and J genes are TRBV20-1 and TRBJ1-2, with D uncertain. Between the trimmed V and J ends, which lost 0 bases and 8 bases, there was a span of 13 bases. Per the germline V gene, CDR1 is DFQATT and CDR2 is SNEGSKA (reference sequence). The CDR3 is made up of 13 amino acids. The CDR3 reads CSARDRAGRGYTF. The DNA for the CDR3 is TGCAGTGCTAGAGATCGAGCAGGCAGGGGCTACACCTTC.

CDR3 region: CAWTQGAVPYEQYF. The CDR3 DNA reads as TGTGCCTGGACACAGGGGGCCGTTCCCTACGAGCAGTACTTC. The chain carries TRBV30 and TRBJ2-7; TRBD1 aligns across 9 bases. With 4 bases clipped from V and 2 bases from J, the junction kept 6 bases outside the gene matches. Germline V gene sequence: CDR1 GTSNPN, CDR2 SVGIG (reference sequence). The CDR3 is 14 residues long. Drawing the rest from reference TRBV30 and TRBJ2-7, the complete variable domain is SQTIHQWPATLVQPVGSPLSLECTVEGTSNPNLYWYRQAAGRGLQLLFYSVGIGQISSEVPQNLSASRPQDRQFILSSKKLLLSDSGFYLCAWTQGAVPYEQYFGPGTRLTVT.

The chain employs TRBV20-1 and TRBJ2-7; tentatively, D is TRBD2 (7 bases). Trimming took off 4 bases at V and 1 base at J, with 20 bases between the two ends. CDR1 is DFQATT and CDR2 is SNEGSKA in the germline V gene (reference sequence). CDR3 length: 16 amino acids. CDR3 loop: CSATLGGRDPSYEQYF. CDR3 bases: TGCAGTGCTACACTGGGGGGGCGGGACCCTTCCTACGAGCAGTACTTC.

This clonotype was detected a few times. The chain links TRBV5-1 to TRBJ1-2; the match to TRBD1 covers 10 bases. Germline CDR1 is SGHRS and CDR2 is YFSETQ. V lost 4 bases to trimming and J lost 4 bases; unmatched junction nucleotides: 7. This CDR3 has 15 amino acids. CDR3 protein: CASSAETGGGYGYTF. CDR3 DNA: TGCGCCAGCAGCGCAGAGACAGGGGGCGGCTATGGCTACACCTTC.